Following are 27 T cell receptor beta chains from one sample sequenced in a study of blood T cell repertoires in COVID-19. TCRdb's table, derived via immunoSEQ multiplex PCR, lists solely in-frame clones and lacks some. The sample consists of about 270,000 clones, about 89% of them appearing once. The sequenced material came from peripheral blood. All receptors come from a man in his forties with active or convalescent COVID-19.

J is TRBJ2-5 and V is TRBV5-1; D perhaps matches TRBD1 (5 bases). With 5 bases removed from V and 2 bases from J, the gap between germline ends came to 10 bases. CDR1 and CDR2 (germline): SGHRS, YFSETQ. The CDR3 is 13 residues long. The CDR3 DNA sequence: TGCGCCAGCAGACGATCAGGGCAAGAGACCCAGTACTTC. As protein: CASRRSGQETQYF.

The V call is TRBV6-4, the J call TRBJ1-4, with 9 bases matching TRBD1. The CDR3 consists of 15 residues. From germline, CDR1 is MRHNA and CDR2 SNTAGT. The V segment lost 6 bases and the J segment 4 bases; nucleotides outside the gene matches: 6. CDR3 amino acids: CASRPGQGDNEKLFF. CDR3 nucleotide sequence: TGTGCCAGCAGACCGGGACAGGGAGATAATGAAAAACTGTTTTTT.

The J gene is TRBJ2-1, the V gene TRBV12-5, with 8 bases fitting TRBD2. This CDR3 is 13 amino acids long. Germline V gene data show CDR1 as LGHNT and CDR2 as FRNRAP. Trimming took 9 bases from V and 4 from J; bases not matched to a gene: 5. The CDR3 here is CASQLADYNEQFF. CDR3 in DNA: TGTGCTAGCCAACTAGCGGATTACAATGAGCAGTTCTTC.

The chain employs TRBV5-6 and TRBJ1-1; no clear D gene. The CDR3 has 14 amino acids. CDR1 is SGHDT and CDR2 is YYEEEE in the germline V gene. The V gene lost 1 base and the J gene lost 4 bases, with 11 bases spanning the gap. CDR3 DNA sequence: TGTGCCAGCAGCTTGCCTGTCATGAGCACTGAAGCTTTCTTT. Translated: CASSLPVMSTEAFF.

The chain carries TRBV30 and TRBJ1-2, with 7 nucleotides matching TRBD1. The germline gives CDR1 GTSNPN, CDR2 SVGIG (reference sequence). The CDR3 has 13 residues. V shed 0 bases and J 6 bases; nucleotides not matched to a gene: 4. The CDR3 reads CAWSVKGANGYTF. CDR3 sequence (DNA): TGTGCCTGGAGTGTGAAGGGGGCGAATGGCTACACCTTC.

A single count supports this clone. The V and J genes are TRBV7-3 and TRBJ1-6, with 10 bases identical to TRBD1. In germline, CDR1 is SGHTA, CDR2 FQGTGA. V lost 5 bases and J lost 8; bases outside the gene matches: 9. The CDR3 is 16 residues long. The CDR3 DNA reads TGTGCCAGCAGCCTGACAGGGGGCAAACGCGATTCACCCCTCCACTTT. Protein: CASSLTGGKRDSPLHF.

V is TRBV27 and J is TRBJ2-7; D may be TRBD1 (5 bases). The CDR3 extends over 14 amino acids. Germline-derived CDR1 and CDR2 are MNHEY and SMNVEV (reference sequence). Trimming pared 2 bases from V and 0 bases from J, leaving 8 bases between. The CDR3 spells CASSLKGASYEQYF. The DNA for the CDR3 is TGTGCCAGCAGTTTAAAAGGGGCCTCCTACGAGCAGTACTTC.

This clone came up many times. J is TRBJ1-5 and V is TRBV3-1 (or the pseudogene TRBV3-2); D remains unclear. V shed 3 bases and J shed 5 bases, with 11 bases lying between them. Germline V gene lookup returns CDR1 LGHDT and CDR2 YNNKEL (reference sequence). The CDR3 contains 14 residues. The CDR3 DNA reads TGTGCCAGCAGCCATCGTGGGAGACATCAGCCCCAGCATTTT. Translating it yields CASSHRGRHQPQHF.

The CDR3 DNA follows: TGTGCCAGCGCCCTCGGCCAGGGCGGGCCCCAGCATTTT. This encodes CASALGQGGPQHF. The chain uses TRBV7-9 and TRBJ1-5, with D tentatively TRBD1 (5 bases). The CDR3 is made up of 13 amino acids. Per germline, CDR1 SEHNR and CDR2 FQNEAQ (reference sequence). The V end was cut by 8 bases, the J end by 9 bases, with 17 bases between.

The gene calls are TRBV9 and TRBJ2-7; maybe TRBD2 (6 bases). Between the trimmed V and J ends, which lost 3 bases and 6 bases, there was a span of 13 bases. The CDR3 spans 13 residues. Germline assignment: CDR1 SGDLS and CDR2 YYNGEE. Written as DNA, the CDR3 is TGTGCCAGCAGCGCTGCTTCGGAGGGCGAGCAGTACTTC. Amino acid sequence: CASSAASEGEQYF.

This chain uses TRBV19 with TRBJ1-5; D is ambiguous. The CDR3 totals 13 residues. Trimming removed 1 base from V and 2 bases from J, with 3 bases in between. Germline V gene lookup returns CDR1 LNHDA and CDR2 SQIVND (reference sequence). The CDR3 loop reads CASSIAGNQPQHF. The CDR3 region has the DNA TGTGCCAGTAGTATAGCCGGCAATCAGCCCCAGCATTTT.

This chain joins TRBV29-1 and TRBJ1-2; maybe TRBD1 (6 bases). Trimming removed 6 bases from V and 0 bases from J, with 8 bases in between. CDR3 length equals 12 residues. The V gene's germline CDR1 is SQVTM and CDR2 ANQGSEA. DNA for the CDR3: TGCAGCGTGACAGGAGCTAACTATGGCTACACCTTC. Encoded protein: CSVTGANYGYTF. The variable domain in full, with the rest retrieved from reference TRBV29-1 and TRBJ1-2, is SAVISQKPSRDICQRGTSLTIQCQVDSQVTMMFWYRQQPGQSLTLIATANQGSEATYESGFVIDKFPISRPNLTFSTLTVSNMSPEDSSIYLCSVTGANYGYTFGSGTRLTVV.

Ten or more counts support this clone. The chain couples TRBV19 to TRBJ2-1, with TRBD2 identical over 7 bases. The CDR3 is 17 amino acids. Germline-derived CDR1 and CDR2 are LNHDA and SQIVND (reference sequence). Germline trimming cut 2 bases from V and 3 bases from J; bases unmatched to any gene: 10. This CDR3 is CASSISASGANYNEQFF. The DNA for the CDR3 is TGTGCCAGTAGTATATCAGCTAGCGGAGCCAACTACAATGAGCAGTTCTTC.

The chain carries TRBV27 and TRBJ2-7; 13 positions match TRBD2. In germline, CDR1 is MNHEY, CDR2 SMNVEV (reference sequence). V shed 0 bases, J shed 9 bases, and the junction held 17 bases outside the gene matches. The CDR3 length is 19 residues. DNA for the CDR3: TGTGCCAGCAGTTTATCCAAACCCAAGACTAGCGGGAGGTTTATAGGGCAGTACTTC. Translated, it gives CASSLSKPKTSGRFIGQYF.

V gene TRBV19 combines with J gene TRBJ2-3, with D tentatively TRBD2 (5 bases). Germline assignment: CDR1 LNHDA and CDR2 SQIVND (reference sequence). V lost 5 bases and J lost 1, with 16 bases in between. The CDR3 sequence is 16 residues long. CDR3: CASSPHGRVRTDTQYF. The DNA for the CDR3 is TGTGCCAGTAGTCCTCACGGGCGGGTTCGCACAGATACGCAGTATTTT.

This clone showed up just once. V and J are TRBV4-1 and TRBJ2-7; 9 nucleotides match TRBD1. CDR1 is MGHRA and CDR2 is YSYEKL in the germline V gene. J lost 4 bases, V lost 1 base, and 11 bases had no gene match. The CDR3 consists of 17 residues. The chain's CDR3 is CASSQGPLNRGLYEQYF. Written as DNA, the CDR3 is TGCGCCAGCAGCCAAGGACCCTTAAACAGGGGGCTTTACGAGCAGTACTTC.

The V gene is TRBV7-2, the J gene TRBJ2-5; D unresolved. The CDR3 is 13 residues long. CDR1 is SGHTA and CDR2 is FQGNSA in the germline V gene. V lost 4 bases to trimming and J lost 3 bases, with 9 bases between them. In DNA, the CDR3 is TGTGCCAGCAGCTCTCACAGAAAAGAGACCCAGTACTTC. As protein: CASSSHRKETQYF.

The rearrangement links TRBV9 to TRBJ1-1; possible D gene TRBD1, 6 bases. The germline V gene encodes CDR1 SGDLS and CDR2 YYNGEE. With 3 bases removed from V and 4 bases from J, the gap between germline ends came to 13 bases. The CDR3 runs to 14 residues. The CDR3: CASSASQGRTEAFF. The CDR3 nucleotides are TGTGCCAGCAGCGCTTCACAGGGACGCACTGAAGCTTTCTTT.

The chain is built from TRBV6-1 and TRBJ1-2; 7 bases agree with TRBD1. Germline CDR1 and CDR2: MNHNS and SASEGT. The CDR3 loop spans 16 amino acids. Trimming at V came to 0 bases and at J to 7 bases, leaving 11 bases not matched to a gene. The CDR3 DNA sequence: TGTGCCAGCAGTGAAGCTACCGGGACAGAGATTTTTGGCTACACCTTC. As protein: CASSEATGTEIFGYTF.

This chain connects TRBV19 to TRBJ1-2; no reliable D call. The length of the CDR3 is 15 residues. Trimming cost V 4 bases and J 4 bases, with 16 bases left between them. The germline CDR1 and CDR2 sequences are LNHDA and SQIVND (reference sequence). This CDR3 reads CASSNSLLGGYGYTF. The CDR3 coding sequence is TGTGCCAGTAGTAACTCCCTACTTGGAGGCTATGGCTACACCTTC.

This clone was recorded once. The chain uses TRBV3-1 (or the pseudogene TRBV3-2) and TRBJ2-1; TRBD2 matches at 12 bases. The CDR3 totals 12 residues. From germline, CDR1 is LGHDT and CDR2 YNNKEL (reference sequence). CDR3 region: CATSGSANEQFF. For the CDR3, the DNA is TGTGCGACTAGCGGGAGTGCCAATGAGCAGTTCTTC.

V gene TRBV6-2 or TRBV6-3 combines with J gene TRBJ1-2; D not certain. From germline, CDR1 is MNHEY and CDR2 SVGEGT. Trimming cost V 2 bases and J 3 bases, with 4 bases left between them. The CDR3 is 12 amino acids. The DNA for the CDR3 is TGTGCCAGCAGTTACCCCTACTATGGCTACACCTTC. It encodes CASSYPYYGYTF.

V gene TRBV5-6 combines with J gene TRBJ2-3; the D gene is possibly TRBD2 (5 bases). CDR1 is SGHDT, CDR2 YYEEEE, per germline. The CDR3 spans 17 residues. Trimming cost V 4 bases and J 1 base, with 19 bases left between them. CDR3 sequence: CASSQTPLGLGTDTQYF. The CDR3 region has the DNA TGTGCCAGCAGCCAGACTCCACTAGGGTTGGGCACAGATACGCAGTATTTT.

On this clone: At one end the junction does not follow the germline gene, possibly because of a read error. Distinct nucleotide sequences in the sample also encode this CDR3. The gene calls are TRBV13 and TRBJ2-1; D not resolved. CDR1 and CDR2 from the germline V gene are PRHDT and FYEKMQ (reference sequence). The CDR3 is made up of 13 amino acids. The CDR3 DNA is TGTGCTAGCAGCTCCAAGAGAAAGAATGAGCAGTTCTTC. Translating it yields CASSSKRKNEQFF.

The chain employs TRBV18 and TRBJ1-2, with D perhaps matching TRBD1 (6 bases). Looked up from germline, CDR1 is KGHSH and CDR2 is LQKENI. Deletions cut 6 bases from V and 7 bases from J, with 15 bases between. The CDR3 is 13 residues long. The CDR3 region has the DNA TGTGCCAGCTCGGTACAGGGTCTCGGTGGCTACACCTTC. Translating gives CASSVQGLGGYTF. Full variable domain (outside the CDR3, taken from reference TRBV18 and TRBJ1-2): NAGVMQNPRHLVRRRGQEARLRCSPMKGHSHVYWYRQLPEEGLKFMVYLQKENIIDESGMPKERFSAEFPKEGPSILRIQQVVRGDSAAYFCASSVQGLGGYTFGSGTRLTVV.

The rearrangement links TRBV10-3 to TRBJ1-2, with D possibly TRBD1 on 6 matching bases. Germline V gives CDR1 ENHRY, CDR2 SYGVKD. V was shortened by 0 bases and J by 6 bases, with 14 bases between the two germline ends. This CDR3 spans 15 amino acids. CDR3 loop: CAISESDRDIDGYTF. The DNA of the CDR3 is TGTGCCATCAGTGAGTCTGACCGGGACATCGATGGCTACACCTTC.

J is TRBJ1-5 and V is TRBV7-6; 11 bases agree with TRBD1. The trim removed 4 bases at V and 6 bases at J, leaving 5 bases unmatched. Germline V gene data show CDR1 as SGHVS and CDR2 as FNYEAQ. The length of the CDR3 is 15 residues. The CDR3 here is CASSWGQGGVQPQHF. In nucleotides, the CDR3 is TGTGCCAGCAGCTGGGGACAGGGGGGCGTTCAGCCCCAGCATTTT. Based on the CDR3 plus reference TRBV7-6 and TRBJ1-5, the full variable domain is GAGVSQSPRYKVTKRGQDVALRCDPISGHVSLYWYRQALGQGPEFLTYFNYEAQQDKSGLPNDRFSAERPEGSISTLTIQRTEQRDSAMYRCASSWGQGGVQPQHFGDGTRLSIL.